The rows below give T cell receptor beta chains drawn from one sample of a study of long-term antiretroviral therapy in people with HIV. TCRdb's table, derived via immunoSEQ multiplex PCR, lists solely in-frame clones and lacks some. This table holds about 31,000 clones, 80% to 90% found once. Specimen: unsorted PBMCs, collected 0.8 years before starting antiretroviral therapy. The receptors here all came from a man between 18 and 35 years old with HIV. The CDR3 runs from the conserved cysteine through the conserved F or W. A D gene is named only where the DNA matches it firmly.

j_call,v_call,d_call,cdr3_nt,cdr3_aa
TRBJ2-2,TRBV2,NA,TGTGCCAGCAGCTCAGCCGAGAGCGCGAACACCGGGGAGCTGTTTTTT,CASSSAESANTGELFF
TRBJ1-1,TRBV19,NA,TGTGCCAGTAGGGCTAGGACCGGATACACTGAAGCTTTCTTT,CASRARTGYTEAFF
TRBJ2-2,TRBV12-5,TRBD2,TGTGCTGCGGGGGGAGTTCAAATCGCGAACACCGGGGAGCTGTTTTTT,CAAGGVQIANTGELFF
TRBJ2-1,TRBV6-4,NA,TGTGCCAGCAGTGACTCGAGTAGGCGAAAGGGGCAGTTCTTC,CASSDSSRRKGQFF
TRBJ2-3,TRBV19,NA,TGTGCCAGTAGTAAGCTCAGGGGAGCCCGCACAGATACGCAGTATTTT,CASSKLRGARTDTQYF
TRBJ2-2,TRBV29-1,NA,TGCAGCGCCCGGACAAGTCTAAACACCGGGGAGCTGTTTTTT,CSARTSLNTGELFF
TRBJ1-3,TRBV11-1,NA,TGTGCCAGCAGCTTAGGTTTGCGATCATCGGGAAACACCATATATTTT,CASSLGLRSSGNTIYF
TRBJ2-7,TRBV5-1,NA,TGCGCCAGCAGCTTGGCCCGGGGACAAGCACAAAACTACGAGCAGTACTTC,CASSLARGQAQNYEQYF
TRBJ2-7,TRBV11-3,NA,TGTGCCAGCAGCTTAGATCGGATTACGGAGCAGTACTTC,CASSLDRITEQYF
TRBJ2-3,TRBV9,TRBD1,TGTGCCAGCAGCGCCAGGACAGGTGGTGAGGAGGTGACAGATACGCAGTATTTT,CASSARTGGEEVTDTQYF